This is a list of T cell receptor beta chains from one sample in a study of shared clonotypes between healthy human individuals. The table came from immunoSEQ multiplex PCR; TCRdb's copy has only in-frame clones and leaves some out. The sample lists about 490,000 clones; about 85% were seen once. The sequenced material came from PBMCs. The receptors shown here come from a woman in her thirties or forties in good health. Some clones in this sample may be carry-over from other donors' samples. The CDR3 runs from the conserved cysteine through the conserved F or W. The D gene is left open where the match is weak. A clone size is listed for some rows: how often the clone was seen (once, few, many), or a class if it is expanded.

size: NA; J: TRBJ2-7; D: NA; V: TRBV27; CDR3: CASSNPAGEQYF; DNA: TGTGCCAGCAGTAACCCCGCTGGCGAGCAGTACTTC
size: NA; J: TRBJ2-3; D: NA; V: TRBV11-3; CDR3: CASSLSPSQKDSPKTDTQYF; DNA: TGTGCCAGCAGCCTATCCCCGTCCCAAAAAGATAGTCCCAAAACAGATACGCAGTATTTT
size: NA; J: TRBJ2-1; D: TRBD1; V: TRBV6-4; CDR3: CASSDDHRGHNEQFF; DNA: TGTGCCAGCAGTGACGACCACAGGGGGCATAATGAGCAGTTCTTC
size: few; J: TRBJ1-4; D: NA; V: TRBV19; CDR3: CASSLGSANEKLFF; DNA: TGTGCCAGTAGTTTAGGGTCGGCTAATGAAAAACTGTTTTTT
size: NA; J: TRBJ1-2; D: NA; V: TRBV7-8; CDR3: CASSLADQTLGGYTF; DNA: TGTGCCAGCAGCTTAGCAGACCAAACCTTAGGGGGCTACACCTTC
size: NA; J: TRBJ2-3; D: NA; V: TRBV7-9; CDR3: CASSLEGRQTDTQYF; DNA: TGTGCCAGCAGCTTGGAGGGCAGACAGACAGATACGCAGTATTTT
size: NA; J: TRBJ2-1; D: TRBD2; V: TRBV4-2; CDR3: CASSRRSGGSSYNEQFF; DNA: TGTGCCAGCAGCCGAAGATCGGGGGGGAGCTCCTACAATGAGCAGTTCTTC
size: NA; J: TRBJ1-2; D: NA; V: TRBV29-1; CDR3: CSVRTSGGGYTF; DNA: TGCAGCGTGCGGACCTCCGGGGGTGGCTACACCTTC
size: NA; J: TRBJ1-1; D: NA; V: TRBV5-1; CDR3: CASSSWDGNTEAFF; DNA: TGCGCCAGCAGCTCATGGGACGGAAACACTGAAGCTTTCTTT
size: NA; J: TRBJ1-2; D: NA; V: TRBV10-3; CDR3: CAISGDSYGYTF; DNA: TGTGCCATCAGTGGCGACAGCTATGGCTACACCTTC
size: once; J: TRBJ2-7; D: TRBD1; V: TRBV25-1; CDR3: CASSDPVGGQGGEQYF; DNA: TGTGCCAGCAGTGACCCTGTCGGGGGACAGGGAGGGGAGCAGTACTTC
size: NA; J: TRBJ2-2; D: NA; V: TRBV5-1; CDR3: CASSLEQGFTGELFF; DNA: TGCGCCAGCAGCTTGGAGCAGGGATTTACCGGGGAGCTGTTTTTT
size: NA; J: TRBJ1-5; D: NA; V: TRBV2; CDR3: CASSDTLAVEPQHF; DNA: TGTGCCAGCAGTGATACCCTTGCGGTGGAGCCCCAGCATTTT
size: NA; J: TRBJ1-3; D: NA; V: TRBV2; CDR3: CASSEGGQGSGNTIYF; DNA: TGTGCCAGCAGTGAAGGTGGACAAGGCTCTGGAAACACCATATATTTT
size: NA; J: TRBJ1-1; D: NA; V: TRBV7-9; CDR3: CASSLGGGALGTEAFF; DNA: TGTGCCAGCAGCTTAGGGGGTGGGGCTTTGGGCACTGAAGCTTTCTTT
size: NA; J: TRBJ2-3; D: TRBD2; V: TRBV5-4; CDR3: CASSPGGRSTDTQYF; DNA: TGTGCCAGCAGCCCGGGCGGGAGGAGCACAGATACGCAGTATTTT
size: NA; J: TRBJ2-3; D: TRBD2; V: TRBV5-1; CDR3: CASSPGTSGSLDTQYF; DNA: TGCGCCAGCAGCCCCGGGACTAGCGGGAGTTTAGATACGCAGTATTTT
size: once; J: TRBJ1-4; D: NA; V: TRBV10-3; CDR3: CAISGQANEKLFF; DNA: TGTGCCATCAGTGGACAAGCTAATGAAAAACTGTTTTTT
size: few; J: TRBJ1-4; D: NA; V: TRBV18; CDR3: CASSPPGQATNEKLFF; DNA: TGTGCCAGCTCACCACCGGGGCAGGCAACTAATGAAAAACTGTTTTTT
size: NA; J: TRBJ2-7; D: TRBD2; V: TRBV5-4; CDR3: CASSRLAGSIYEQYF; DNA: TGTGCCAGCTCTAGACTAGCGGGAAGTATCTACGAGCAGTACTTC
size: NA; J: TRBJ2-2; D: NA; V: TRBV6-1; CDR3: CASRGRGTGELFF; DNA: TGTGCCAGCAGGGGCCGGGGAACCGGGGAGCTGTTTTTT
size: few; J: TRBJ2-1; D: NA; V: TRBV18; CDR3: CASSPSDSSYNEQFF; DNA: TGTGCCAGCTCACCTAGTGATAGCTCCTACAATGAGCAGTTCTTC
size: many; J: TRBJ2-5; D: TRBD1; V: TRBV4-1; CDR3: CASSLATGGVETQYF; DNA: TGCGCCAGCAGCCTTGCGACAGGGGGCGTGGAGACCCAGTACTTC
size: NA; J: TRBJ2-1; D: NA; V: TRBV27; CDR3: CASSLSSGGPYNEQFF; DNA: TGTGCCAGCAGTTTATCGAGTGGGGGCCCCTACAATGAGCAGTTCTTC
size: NA; J: TRBJ1-5; D: NA; V: TRBV28; CDR3: CASSLKLIGNQPQHF; DNA: TGTGCCAGCAGTTTAAAGCTCATTGGCAATCAGCCCCAGCATTTT
size: NA; J: TRBJ1-1; D: NA; V: TRBV13; CDR3: CASVGEEVGRAFF; DNA: TGTGCCAGCGTGGGGGAGGAGGTGGGGAGAGCTTTCTTT
size: NA; J: TRBJ2-5; D: TRBD1; V: TRBV28; CDR3: CATRTGGQETQYF; DNA: TGTGCCACAAGGACAGGGGGCCAAGAGACCCAGTACTTC
size: NA; J: TRBJ2-7; D: TRBD1; V: TRBV11-2; CDR3: CASSSVNRGEQYF; DNA: TGTGCCAGCAGCTCCGTAAACAGGGGCGAGCAGTACTTC
size: NA; J: TRBJ2-1; D: NA; V: TRBV5-1; CDR3: CASSLEASVGNEQFF; DNA: TGCGCCAGCAGCTTGGAGGCCTCGGTAGGCAATGAGCAGTTCTTC
size: NA; J: TRBJ1-4; D: NA; V: TRBV5-1; CDR3: CASRGQAVNEKLFF; DNA: TGCGCCAGCAGAGGGCAGGCTGTTAATGAAAAACTGTTTTTT
size: NA; J: TRBJ1-4; D: NA; V: TRBV2; CDR3: CASSPGAGGKKLFF; DNA: TGTGCCAGCAGCCCCGGGGCTGGGGGGAAAAAACTGTTTTTT
size: few; J: TRBJ2-3; D: NA; V: TRBV5-1; CDR3: CASSGGGPTDTQYF; DNA: TGCGCCAGCAGCGGGGGCGGGCCCACAGATACGCAGTATTTT
size: NA; J: TRBJ2-2; D: TRBD2; V: TRBV7-9; CDR3: CASSLRGTSGAAGTGELFF; DNA: TGTGCCAGCAGCTTAAGAGGGACTAGCGGGGCTGCGGGCACCGGGGAGCTGTTTTTT
size: NA; J: TRBJ2-5; D: NA; V: TRBV5-5; CDR3: CASSLRGVGETQYF; DNA: TGTGCCAGCAGCCTACGAGGGGTCGGGGAGACCCAGTACTTC
size: many; J: TRBJ2-4; D: NA; V: TRBV7-8; CDR3: CASGPDKNIQYF; DNA: TGTGCCAGCGGGCCCGATAAAAACATTCAGTACTTC
size: many; J: TRBJ2-7; D: TRBD2; V: TRBV11-1; CDR3: CASSLTGTSGTYEQYF; DNA: TGTGCCAGCAGCCTCACCGGGACTAGCGGGACCTACGAGCAGTACTTC
size: NA; J: TRBJ2-1; D: TRBD2; V: TRBV7-9; CDR3: CASSPSGRTRASSYNEQFF; DNA: TGTGCCAGCAGCCCAAGCGGGAGGACTAGGGCAAGCTCCTACAATGAGCAGTTCTTC
size: NA; J: TRBJ2-2; D: TRBD2; V: TRBV9; CDR3: CASTLEAGVLGTGELFF; DNA: TGTGCCAGCACCCTTGAAGCGGGAGTATTAGGTACCGGGGAGCTGTTTTTT
size: NA; J: TRBJ1-6; D: NA; V: TRBV4-3; CDR3: CASSQGRGASYNSPLHF; DNA: TGCGCCAGCAGCCAAGGGAGGGGGGCCTCCTATAATTCACCCCTCCACTTT
size: few; J: TRBJ2-7; D: NA; V: TRBV29-1; CDR3: CSVEGLPAGEQYF; DNA: TGCAGCGTTGAAGGTCTCCCGGCTGGTGAGCAGTACTTC
size: many; J: TRBJ2-7; D: NA; V: TRBV11-2; CDR3: CASRLGSAYEQYF; DNA: TGTGCCAGCAGACTAGGGTCAGCCTACGAGCAGTACTTC
size: few; J: TRBJ1-1; D: NA; V: TRBV6-1; CDR3: CASSVEGADTEAFF; DNA: TGTGCCAGCAGTGTGGAAGGGGCGGACACTGAAGCTTTCTTT
size: NA; J: TRBJ2-5; D: NA; V: TRBV2; CDR3: CASSPGQEETQYF; DNA: TGTGCCAGCAGCCCGGGACAAGAAGAGACCCAGTACTTC
size: NA; J: TRBJ2-1; D: TRBD2; V: TRBV11-3; CDR3: CASSLSSGGEPNEQFF; DNA: TGTGCCAGCAGCTTAAGTTCGGGAGGTGAGCCCAATGAGCAGTTCTTC
size: NA; J: TRBJ1-1; D: NA; V: TRBV19; CDR3: CASSIAGTANTEAFF; DNA: TGTGCCAGTAGTATAGCGGGGACCGCGAACACTGAAGCTTTCTTT
size: NA; J: TRBJ1-1; D: NA; V: TRBV5-1; CDR3: CASSLGGGDTEAFF; DNA: TGCGCCAGCAGCTTGGGGGGTGGCGACACTGAAGCTTTCTTT
size: NA; J: TRBJ1-2; D: TRBD1; V: TRBV7-2; CDR3: CASSPDREALSGYTF; DNA: TGTGCCAGCAGCCCAGACAGGGAAGCTTTGTCGGGCTACACCTTC
size: NA; J: TRBJ2-7; D: NA; V: TRBV7-9; CDR3: CASSAETVSYEQYF; DNA: TGTGCCAGCAGCGCCGAGACAGTCTCCTACGAGCAGTACTTC
size: NA; J: TRBJ1-5; D: TRBD1; V: TRBV7-9; CDR3: CASSRTGPRNQPQHF; DNA: TGTGCCAGCAGCAGGACAGGGCCTCGCAATCAGCCCCAGCATTTT
size: NA; J: TRBJ1-1; D: TRBD1; V: TRBV7-8; CDR3: CASSQKDRAYTEAFF; DNA: TGTGCCAGCAGCCAGAAGGACAGGGCGTACACTGAAGCTTTCTTT
size: NA; J: TRBJ2-2; D: NA; V: TRBV9; CDR3: CASSVAWLEDTGELFF; DNA: TGTGCCAGCAGCGTAGCTTGGCTAGAGGACACCGGGGAGCTGTTTTTT
size: NA; J: TRBJ1-5; D: NA; V: TRBV11-2; CDR3: CASSPMGGRNQPQHF; DNA: TGTGCCAGCAGCCCCATGGGGGGACGCAACCAGCCCCAGCATTTT
size: NA; J: TRBJ1-1; D: TRBD1; V: TRBV5-1; CDR3: CASSFRDRGQNTEAFF; DNA: TGCGCCAGCAGCTTCCGGGACAGGGGGCAGAACACTGAAGCTTTCTTT
size: NA; J: TRBJ2-1; D: NA; V: TRBV28; CDR3: CASSLLRTRYNEQFF; DNA: TGTGCCAGCAGTCTATTGAGGACCCGATACAATGAGCAGTTCTTC
size: NA; J: TRBJ1-5; D: NA; V: TRBV4-1; CDR3: CASSQQGWSNQPQHF; DNA: TGCGCCAGCAGCCAACAGGGGTGGAGCAATCAGCCCCAGCATTTT
size: NA; J: TRBJ2-5; D: TRBD1; V: TRBV11-2; CDR3: CASRQTGGGIQETQYF; DNA: TGTGCCAGCAGACAGACAGGGGGAGGGATCCAAGAGACCCAGTACTTC
size: NA; J: TRBJ1-3; D: TRBD1; V: TRBV10-3; CDR3: CAITPNPGQQTLNQFSGNTIYF; DNA: TGTGCCATCACCCCAAATCCGGGACAGCAGACCCTTAATCAATTCTCTGGAAACACCATATATTTT
size: many; J: TRBJ1-5; D: NA; V: TRBV30; CDR3: CAWSSDSNQPQHF; DNA: TGTGCCTGGAGTTCGGATAGCAATCAGCCCCAGCATTTT
size: many; J: TRBJ2-2; D: NA; V: TRBV9; CDR3: CASSVEGGLREGGELFF; DNA: TGTGCCAGCAGCGTAGAAGGTGGACTCCGAGAGGGCGGGGAGCTGTTTTTT
size: NA; J: TRBJ1-5; D: TRBD1; V: TRBV28; CDR3: CASSSHDRGQPQHF; DNA: TGTGCCAGCAGTTCTCACGACAGGGGACAGCCCCAGCATTTT